Reported below is one T cell receptor beta chain. Its target is not known. After removal of 1 base from V and 3 bases from J, the junction contained 9 bases not matched to a gene. Germline V gives CDR1 SEHNR, CDR2 FQNEAQ (reference sequence). The CDR3 has 16 amino acids. This sample was taken from a study of blood T cells in healthy people across ages. Notes on the study in general: The study lacked donor CMV status, which possibly confounded expanded clonotype changes.

The second PCR ran about 6 to 12 cycles with a sample-barcoded 5' primer and J-beta primers. TCRdb fed the 5' RACE reads into MiXCR, producing one record per CDR3 protein. This table holds 1,300,000 or so distinct CDR3 sequences, approximately 59% found once. The sample taken for sequencing was blood. This receptor was taken from a man younger than 30 in good health. V gene TRBV7-9 combines with J gene TRBJ2-7, with 7 bases matching TRBD1. CDR3 in amino acids: CASSLVSGQAIYEQYF. As DNA, the CDR3 is TGTGCCAGCAGCTTAGTGTCAGGACAGGCCATCTACGAGCAGTACTTC.